This entry features one TCR beta chain sequence. Its antigen is not known. The record originates from a study of CD4+ T cells in melanoma. Study results and caveats: CD8+ T cell, macrophage and B cell function reportedly correlated with neoantigen-specific CD4+ T cells. Diverse differentiation states were reported for melanoma neoantigen-specific CD4+ T cells.

The CDR3 contains 11 residues. The V end was cut by 3 bases, the J end by 4 bases, with 3 bases between. Per the germline V gene, CDR1 is SGHTA and CDR2 is FQGNSA. Clones were sequenced by immunoSEQ multiplex PCR, and TCRdb holds only the in-frame ones, with some missing. The sample carries about 110,000 clones, 92% recorded once. The chain has TRBV7-2 and TRBJ2-5; D uncertain. The specimen was peripheral blood. The receptor's source is a human donor with melanoma. CDR3: CASSFLETQYF. CDR3 bases: TGTGCCAGCAGCTTCTTAGAGACCCAGTACTTC.